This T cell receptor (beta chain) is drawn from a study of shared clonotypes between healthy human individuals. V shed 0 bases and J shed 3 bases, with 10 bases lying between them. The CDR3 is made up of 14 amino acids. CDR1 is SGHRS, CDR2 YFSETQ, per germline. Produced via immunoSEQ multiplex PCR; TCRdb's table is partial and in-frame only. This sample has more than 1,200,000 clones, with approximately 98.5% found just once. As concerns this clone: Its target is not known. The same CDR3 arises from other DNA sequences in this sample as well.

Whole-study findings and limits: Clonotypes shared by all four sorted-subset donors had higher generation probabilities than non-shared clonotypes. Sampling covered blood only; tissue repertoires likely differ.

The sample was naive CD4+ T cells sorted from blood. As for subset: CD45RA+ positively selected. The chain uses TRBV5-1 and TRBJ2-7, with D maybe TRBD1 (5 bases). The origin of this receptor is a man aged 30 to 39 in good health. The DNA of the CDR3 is TGCGCCAGCAGCTTGGAAGGGGCCAGCTACGAGCAGTACTTC. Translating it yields CASSLEGASYEQYF.